These 5 T cell receptor beta chains came from one sample sequenced in a study of cytomegalovirus exposure and HLA in healthy donors. The PCR made use of 60 Vbeta and 13 Jbeta primers. The protocol was immunoSEQ multiplex PCR, while the TCRdb copy is restricted to in-frame clones and leaves out a portion. The sample has 55,000 to 80,000 clones, around 64% seen once. The sample was PBMCs. The receptors shown here come from a middle-aged man in good health and CMV-seropositive.

The chain carries TRBV7-9 and TRBJ1-1, with a tentative D call TRBD1 (6 bases). The germline V gene has CDR1 SEHNR and CDR2 FQNEAQ (reference sequence). The CDR3 spans 12 residues. The V end was cut by 4 bases, the J end by 6 bases, with 9 bases between. The CDR3 coding sequence is TGTGCCAGCAGCTCGTGGACAGCTGAAGCTTTCTTT. Translation: CASSSWTAEAFF.

This clone was counted between two and nine times. The chain has TRBV5-4 and TRBJ1-1; D is undetermined. This CDR3 region has 13 residues. CDR1 is SGHNT and CDR2 is YYREEE in the germline V gene (reference sequence). Trimming cost V 0 bases and J 3 bases, with 6 bases left between them. CDR3: CASSLVDHTEAFF. In DNA, the CDR3 is TGTGCCAGCAGCTTGGTAGATCACACTGAAGCTTTCTTT.

J is TRBJ1-1 and V is TRBV6-5; the match to TRBD1 covers 8 bases. This CDR3 has 13 residues. Germline V gives CDR1 MNHEY, CDR2 SVGAGI. V lost 0 bases, J lost 8 bases, and 2 bases stayed unmatched. For the CDR3, the DNA is TGTGCCAGCAGTTACTCGGGGGACAGGGAAGCTTTCTTT. As protein: CASSYSGDREAFF.

V is TRBV29-1 and J is TRBJ2-5; D ambiguous. Trimming pared 7 bases from V and 0 bases from J, leaving 9 bases between. The CDR3 consists of 12 residues. CDR1 SQVTM and CDR2 ANQGSEA come from the germline V gene. The CDR3 region is CSGSIDQETQYF. In DNA form, the CDR3 reads TGCAGCGGGAGCATAGACCAAGAGACCCAGTACTTC. Looking up the rest from reference TRBV29-1 and TRBJ2-5 gives the full variable domain: SAVISQKPSRDICQRGTSLTIQCQVDSQVTMMFWYRQQPGQSLTLIATANQGSEATYESGFVIDKFPISRPNLTFSTLTVSNMSPEDSSIYLCSGSIDQETQYFGPGTRLLVL.

The rearrangement uses TRBV5-4 and TRBJ1-4; TRBD1 matches at 9 bases. This CDR3 contains 15 residues. V trimming: 5 bases; J trimming: 5 bases; junction bases outside the gene matches: 7. CDR1 SGHNT and CDR2 YYREEE come from the germline V gene (reference sequence). CDR3 coding DNA: TGTGCCAGCAGTTTAGACAGGGGGACGAATGAAAAACTGTTTTTT. Its translation: CASSLDRGTNEKLFF.